Presented here are 10 T cell receptor beta chains from one specimen sequenced in a study of CD8 T cells in Susac syndrome. The RNA input was about 0.45 to 1 ug, and it was reverse transcribed with random hexamers. From the immunoSEQ multiplex PCR reads, TCRdb called clonotypes with MiXCR, one entry per CDR3 protein. The sample holds under 150,000 distinct CDR3 sequences, 85% to 95% seen once. Sequenced: CD4+ T cells from PBMCs. The source is a human donor with Susac syndrome.

The genes are TRBV30 and TRBJ1-1, with D uncertain. The CDR3 runs 12 residues. The germline CDR1 and CDR2 sequences are GTSNPN and SVGIG (reference sequence). V lost 4 bases and J 0 bases, leaving 6 bases between the germline ends. CDR3 nucleotides: TGTGCCTGGAAGAAGTTGAACACTGAAGCTTTCTTT. Translated: CAWKKLNTEAFF. Together with reference TRBV30 and TRBJ1-1, the CDR3 gives the full variable domain: SQTIHQWPATLVQPVGSPLSLECTVEGTSNPNLYWYRQAAGRGLQLLFYSVGIGQISSEVPQNLSASRPQDRQFILSSKKLLLSDSGFYLCAWKKLNTEAFFGQGTRLTVV.

The V gene is TRBV29-1, the J gene TRBJ1-1; no firm D call. CDR3 size: 14 residues. Germline values: CDR1 SQVTM, CDR2 ANQGSEA. V lost 4 bases, J lost 1 base, and 13 bases lay in between. CDR3 region: CSVAFGKKNTEAFF. In DNA form, the CDR3 reads TGCAGCGTTGCTTTCGGGAAAAAGAACACTGAAGCTTTCTTT. The full variable domain, its missing parts supplied by reference TRBV29-1 and TRBJ1-1, is SAVISQKPSRDICQRGTSLTIQCQVDSQVTMMFWYRQQPGQSLTLIATANQGSEATYESGFVIDKFPISRPNLTFSTLTVSNMSPEDSSIYLCSVAFGKKNTEAFFGQGTRLTVV.

The chain carries TRBV7-9 and TRBJ2-7; D is uncertain. V lost 3 bases, J lost 0 bases, and 12 bases lay in between. The CDR3 is 15 amino acids. CDR1 is SEHNR, CDR2 FQNEAQ, per germline (reference sequence). The chain's CDR3 is CASSFGGPLSYEQYF. DNA of the CDR3: TGTGCCAGCAGCTTTGGTGGGCCCCTCTCCTACGAGCAGTACTTC.

J is TRBJ1-2 and V is TRBV14; D not resolved. V lost 0 bases and J lost 8, with 13 bases in between. The CDR3 spans 14 residues. Germline-derived CDR1 and CDR2 are SGHDN and FVKESK. The chain's CDR3 is CASSQEWAASGYTF. For the CDR3, the DNA is TGTGCCAGCAGCCAAGAATGGGCAGCTTCGGGCTACACCTTC.

V gene TRBV30 combines with J gene TRBJ1-1; 8 positions agree with TRBD1. The CDR3 totals 13 residues. Germline lookup yields CDR1 GTSNPN and CDR2 SVGIG (reference sequence). Trimming at V came to 2 bases and at J to 7 bases, leaving 6 bases not matched to a gene. In DNA form, the CDR3 reads TGTGCCTGGAGTACCAGGGGGCGTGTTGAAGCTTTCTTT. It encodes CAWSTRGRVEAFF.

The chain couples TRBV29-1 to TRBJ2-3; TRBD2 matches at 10 bases. From germline, CDR1 is SQVTM and CDR2 ANQGSEA. Unmatched junction bases numbered 4, after V lost 4 bases and J lost 0 bases. CDR3 length: 15 amino acids. CDR3 DNA: TGCAGCGTTGTACTAGCGGGGATAAGCACAGATACGCAGTATTTT. Translation: CSVVLAGISTDTQYF.

The chain joins TRBV20-1 to TRBJ2-2; the match to TRBD2 covers 7 bases. V was pared by 0 bases and J by 3 bases, with 7 bases of the junction left unmatched. Germline-derived CDR1 and CDR2 are DFQATT and SNEGSKA (reference sequence). This CDR3 is 16 amino acids long. Here the CDR3 DNA reads TGCAGTGCTAGAGATCTTGCAGCGGGATACACCGGGGAGCTGTTTTTT. Residues: CSARDLAAGYTGELFF.

This rearrangement joins TRBV2 to TRBJ1-2; D may be TRBD1 (5 bases). The CDR3 sequence is 12 residues long. Germline V gene sequence: CDR1 SNHLY, CDR2 FYNNEI. V lost 9 bases and J 8 bases, leaving 16 bases between the germline ends. CDR3 nucleotides: TGTGCCAGACGGAGGGACTGGTGGGGCTACACCTTC. This codes for CARRRDWWGYTF.

The V gene is TRBV30, the J gene TRBJ1-1; the D gene is possibly TRBD1 (5 bases). Trimming shortened V by 8 bases and J by 6 bases, and 19 bases separated the two germline ends. This CDR3 has 13 amino acids. From germline, CDR1 is GTSNPN and CDR2 SVGIG (reference sequence). The CDR3: CASGRTGTAEAFF. CDR3 sequence (DNA): TGTGCCAGTGGACGGACGGGGACCGCTGAAGCTTTCTTT.

V gene TRBV30 combines with J gene TRBJ2-1; the match to TRBD1 covers 7 bases. The CDR3 runs to 14 residues. Germline V CDR1 and CDR2: GTSNPN, SVGIG (reference sequence). Trimming at V came to 4 bases and at J to 13 bases, leaving 16 bases not matched to a gene. CDR3 loop: CAWNALSEQGPQFF. CDR3 in DNA: TGTGCCTGGAACGCGTTATCCGAACAGGGGCCTCAGTTCTTC.